This TCR beta chain was sequenced in a study of cytomegalovirus exposure and HLA in healthy donors. General study findings and limits: A later analysis appeared to link common viral pathogens to several of the most significant clusters. Follow-up analysis found HLA locus-dependent TCR association rates, highest for DRB1 and lowest for HLA-C.

In the case of this clone: Its target is not known.

The primer mix had 60 Vbeta and 13 Jbeta primers. The method was immunoSEQ multiplex PCR; TCRdb's version includes in-frame clones alone and lacks a portion of them. The table lists under 200,000 clones, roughly 65% of them singletons. Losses at the gene ends were 7 bases for V and 2 bases for J; bases not matched to a gene: 4. There are 15 residues in the CDR3. Germline values: CDR1 SGHRS, CDR2 YFSETQ. Sample: PBMCs. V is TRBV5-1 and J is TRBJ2-3; 13 nucleotides line up with TRBD2. The sequence derives from a woman aged 18-35 years in good health and CMV-seropositive. CDR3 DNA sequence: TGCGCCAGCCGAACTAGCGGGGGGGCCACAGATACGCAGTATTTT. Residues: CASRTSGGATDTQYF.